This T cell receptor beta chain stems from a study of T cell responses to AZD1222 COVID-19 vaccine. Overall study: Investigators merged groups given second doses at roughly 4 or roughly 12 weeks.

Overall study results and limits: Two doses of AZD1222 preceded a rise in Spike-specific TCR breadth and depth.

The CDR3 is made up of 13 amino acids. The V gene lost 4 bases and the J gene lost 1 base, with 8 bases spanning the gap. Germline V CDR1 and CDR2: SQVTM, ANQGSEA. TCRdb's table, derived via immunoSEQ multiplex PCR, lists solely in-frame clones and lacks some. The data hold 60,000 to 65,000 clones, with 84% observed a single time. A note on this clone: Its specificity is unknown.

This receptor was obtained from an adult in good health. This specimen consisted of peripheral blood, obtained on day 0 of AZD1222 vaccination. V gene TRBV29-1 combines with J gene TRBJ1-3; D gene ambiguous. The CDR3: CSVARDSGNTIYF. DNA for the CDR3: TGCAGCGTTGCAAGGGATTCTGGAAACACCATATATTTT.